The 3 T cell receptor beta chains given below trace back to one sample, sequenced in a study of T cell responses to AZD1222 COVID-19 vaccine. Sequencing was performed with immunoSEQ multiplex PCR; in TCRdb, only in-frame clones are kept and a portion is missing. This table has approximately 81,000 clones, 83% appearing once. The source was peripheral blood, collected 28 days after the second AZD1222 dose. The receptors shown here come from an adult who received the AZD1222 COVID-19 vaccine.

This sequence joins TRBV7-2 and TRBJ2-3; 16 nucleotides match TRBD2. The CDR3 has 19 amino acids. The ends lost 5 bases at V and 4 bases at J; junction bases unmatched: 12. Germline values: CDR1 SGHTA, CDR2 FQGNSA. Written as DNA, the CDR3 is TGTGCCAGCAGCGTCTCCGGGACTAGCGGGAGGGCCGGGGCAGATACGCAGTATTTT. Translation: CASSVSGTSGRAGADTQYF.

The chain couples TRBV7-2 to TRBJ1-2; 9 nucleotides align to TRBD1. The CDR3 has 16 residues. The V gene's germline CDR1 is SGHTA and CDR2 FQGNSA. V shed 3 bases, J shed 2 bases, and the junction held 7 bases outside the gene matches. The chain's CDR3 is CASSFLPGQGNYGYTF. CDR3 DNA: TGTGCCAGCAGCTTTCTTCCGGGACAGGGAAACTATGGCTACACCTTC.

J is TRBJ1-1 and V is TRBV25-1; D remains ambiguous. Germline values: CDR1 MGHDK, CDR2 SYGVNS. Between the trimmed V and J ends, which lost 3 bases and 2 bases, there was a span of 4 bases. The CDR3 has 12 amino acids. CDR3 residues: CASSDTNTEAFF. CDR3 DNA sequence: TGTGCCAGCAGTGACACCAACACTGAAGCTTTCTTT. Full variable domain (outside the CDR3, taken from reference TRBV25-1 and TRBJ1-1): EADIYQTPRYLVIGTGKKITLECSQTMGHDKMYWYQQDPGMELHLIHYSYGVNSTEKGDLSSESTVSRIRTEHFPLTLESARPSHTSQYLCASSDTNTEAFFGQGTRLTVV.